These 4 T cell receptor beta chains came from one sample sequenced in a study of T cells in narcolepsy. Sequenced by immunoSEQ multiplex PCR; TCRdb stores in-frame clones only, minus some. The sample lists approximately 35,000 clones; roughly 86% were seen once. Sequencing was performed on memory (CD45RA-) CD4+ T cells from blood. The receptors come from a human donor in good health.

V gene TRBV7-3 combines with J gene TRBJ1-1, with D uncertain. This CDR3 spans 13 amino acids. V was clipped by 5 bases and J by 1 base, with 8 bases between them. The V gene's germline CDR1 is SGHTA and CDR2 FQGTGA. Written as DNA, the CDR3 is TGTGCCAGCAGCGGACTGGCGAACACTGAAGCTTTCTTT. Residues: CASSGLANTEAFF.

The V gene is TRBV7-8, the J gene TRBJ2-2, with D maybe TRBD2 (6 bases). Germline values: CDR1 SGHVS, CDR2 FQNEAQ. The length of the CDR3 is 15 residues. Trimming shortened V by 5 bases and J by 8 bases, and 18 bases separated the two germline ends. DNA of the CDR3: TGTGCCAGCAGCAGTATCGCGGGGCGCGCGGGGGAGCTGTTTTTT. Protein: CASSSIAGRAGELFF.

The chain carries TRBV19 and TRBJ2-7; 8 nucleotides match TRBD1. Germline CDR1 reads LNHDA; CDR2 reads SQIVND (reference sequence). After removal of 9 bases from V and 4 bases from J, the junction contained 17 bases not matched to a gene. The length of the CDR3 is 16 residues. The chain's CDR3 is CASSGDRLRGTYEQYF. In DNA, the CDR3 is TGTGCCAGCAGTGGGGACAGGTTACGGGGGACTTACGAGCAGTACTTC.

V is TRBV7-9 and J is TRBJ2-6; D may be TRBD2 (5 bases). Germline V lookup: CDR1 SEHNR, CDR2 FQNEAQ (reference sequence). V lost 5 bases to trimming and J lost 3 bases, with 17 bases between them. There are 17 residues in the CDR3. The CDR3 loop reads CASSLFGREGGANVLTF. The CDR3 DNA reads as TGTGCCAGCAGCCTGTTTGGCCGGGAAGGTGGGGCCAACGTCCTGACTTTC.